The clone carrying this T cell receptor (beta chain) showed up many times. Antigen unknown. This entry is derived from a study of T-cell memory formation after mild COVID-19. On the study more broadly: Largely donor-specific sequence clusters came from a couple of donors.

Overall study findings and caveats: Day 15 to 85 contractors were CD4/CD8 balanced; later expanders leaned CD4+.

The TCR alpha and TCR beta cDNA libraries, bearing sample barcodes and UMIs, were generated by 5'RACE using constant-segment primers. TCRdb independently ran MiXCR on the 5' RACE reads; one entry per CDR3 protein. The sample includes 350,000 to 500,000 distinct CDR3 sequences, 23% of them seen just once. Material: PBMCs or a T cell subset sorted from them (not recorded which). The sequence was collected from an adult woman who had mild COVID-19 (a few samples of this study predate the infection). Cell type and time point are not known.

The CDR3 region has the DNA TGTGCCAGCAGCCAAATCCACGGGGACTCCTACGAGCAGTACTTC. It is translated as CASSQIHGDSYEQYF. The rearrangement links TRBV4-2 to TRBJ2-7; possibly TRBD2 for D (5 bases). Germline CDR1 LGHNA, CDR2 YNFKEQ. This CDR3 is 15 amino acids long. Deletions cut 2 bases from V and 0 bases from J, with 11 bases between.